The clone carrying this T cell receptor (beta chain) appeared a few times. For the second PCR, which ran for roughly 6 to 12 cycles, a sample-barcoded 5' primer and a J-beta primer mix were used. From the 5' RACE reads, TCRdb called clonotypes with MiXCR, one entry per CDR3 protein. The sample has around 1,700,000 distinct CDR3 sequences, 28% seen once. This sample is drawn from a study of blood T cells in healthy people across ages. The germline gives CDR1 SGHTA, CDR2 FQGNSA. This CDR3 region has 18 residues. Losses at the gene ends were 2 bases for V and 4 bases for J; bases not matched to a gene: 12.

The clonotype originates from a woman aged 25 to 39 in good health. The sequenced sample consisted of blood. The chain uses TRBV7-2 and TRBJ2-3; 10 nucleotides line up with TRBD2. CDR3 amino acids: CASSLIQRGGFVPDTQYF. The CDR3 DNA follows: TGTGCCAGCAGCTTAATACAGCGGGGGGGATTCGTCCCAGATACGCAGTATTTT.